One and the same sample provided the 20 T cell receptor beta chains below, sequenced in a study of T cell responses to AZD1222 COVID-19 vaccine. The assay was immunoSEQ multiplex PCR, and TCRdb's table has in-frame clones only and misses some. Of some 99,000 clones listed, about 87% were seen once; the top ten hold around 4.6%. The specimen comprised peripheral blood, sampled 28 days after the second AZD1222 dose. The receptors derive from an adult who received the AZD1222 COVID-19 vaccine.

This clone was recorded a few times. The chain links TRBV7-2 to TRBJ2-7; D gene uncertain. V dropped 6 bases and J dropped 6 bases, with 15 bases sitting between them. Germline V CDR1 and CDR2: SGHTA, FQGNSA. This CDR3 spans 13 amino acids. CDR3 DNA: TGTGCCAGCAGACTCCATCAGGCTGGCGAGCAGTACTTC. As protein: CASRLHQAGEQYF.

CDR3 DNA sequence: TGTGCCAGCAGTCTAGGCGCAGCGAACACCGGGGAGCTGTTTTTT. Translating it yields CASSLGAANTGELFF. The chain uses TRBV7-8 and TRBJ2-2; no reliable D call. CDR3 size: 15 residues. V was clipped by 6 bases and J by 0 bases, with 11 bases between them. CDR1 and CDR2 from the germline V gene are SGHVS and FQNEAQ.

The chain joins TRBV9 to TRBJ2-2; 7 bases map to TRBD1. The CDR3 totals 15 residues. V lost 4 bases, J lost 2 bases, and 5 bases stayed unmatched. CDR1 and CDR2 from the germline V gene are SGDLS and YYNGEE. The CDR3 loop is CASSLGGLNTGELFF. As DNA, the CDR3 is TGTGCCAGCAGCCTAGGGGGCTTAAACACCGGGGAGCTGTTTTTT.

This chain joins TRBV6-5 and TRBJ2-2, with 8 positions matching TRBD1. Unmatched junction bases numbered 9, after V lost 5 bases and J lost 7 bases. Germline-derived CDR1 and CDR2 are MNHEY and SVGAGI. CDR3 length: 15 residues. The CDR3 bases are TGTGCCAGCAGTCCTACAACAGGGGGGAACGGGGAGCTGTTTTTT. Its translation is CASSPTTGGNGELFF.

The chain uses TRBV2 and TRBJ2-6; a weak D match, TRBD1 (5 bases). Trimming removed 10 bases from V and 0 bases from J, with 10 bases in between. CDR1 is SNHLY and CDR2 is FYNNEI in the germline V gene. This CDR3 has 14 amino acids. The CDR3 DNA sequence: TGTGCCACCCTACAGGACTCTGGGGCCAACGTCCTGACTTTC. This translates into CATLQDSGANVLTF.

The chain links TRBV28 to TRBJ1-1, with D maybe TRBD1 (5 bases). The CDR3 has 11 residues. Trimming cost V 2 bases and J 8 bases, with 6 bases left between them. CDR1 MDHEN and CDR2 SYDVKM come from the germline V gene. In DNA form, the CDR3 reads TGTGCCAGCAGTTTAGGGGGGGAAGCTTTCTTT. Protein: CASSLGGEAFF. Complete variable domain (other parts from reference TRBV28 and TRBJ1-1): DVKVTQSSRYLVKRTGEKVFLECVQDMDHENMFWYRQDPGLGLRLIYFSYDVKMKEKGDIPEGYSVSREKKERFSLILESASTNQTSMYLCASSLGGEAFFGQGTRLTVV.

The J gene is TRBJ1-1, the V gene TRBV7-9; D might be TRBD1 (6 bases). Germline V gives CDR1 SEHNR, CDR2 FQNEAQ (reference sequence). Trimming removed 8 bases at V and 11 bases at J, with 21 bases between. This CDR3 has 13 residues. Here the CDR3 DNA reads TGTGCCAGCTCCCGGAGGGCAGGGGACTTTGCTTTCTTT. This encodes CASSRRAGDFAFF.

The rearrangement links TRBV21-1 to TRBJ1-5. TRBV21-1 is a pseudogene locus. The length of the CDR3 is 15 residues. This CDR3 reads CASSKAGILDQPQHF. Here the CDR3 DNA reads TGTGCCAGCAGCAAAGCGGGAATCCTGGATCAGCCCCAGCATTTT.

The rearrangement uses TRBV18 and TRBJ1-3; D is possibly TRBD1 (6 bases). Trimming cost V 6 bases and J 5 bases, with 14 bases left between them. The germline gives CDR1 KGHSH, CDR2 LQKENI. This CDR3 is built from 14 residues. The CDR3 DNA reads TGTGCCAGCTCCGGACAGAGCCTAAGAAACACCATATATTTT. Protein product: CASSGQSLRNTIYF.

The chain combines TRBV27 with TRBJ2-1; D call uncertain. In germline, CDR1 is MNHEY, CDR2 SMNVEV (reference sequence). The length of the CDR3 is 13 residues. The V end lost 2 bases, the J end lost 6 bases, and 8 bases lay between the germline ends. The CDR3 nucleotides are TGTGCCAGCAGTTTAGCAGGTTTCAATGAGCAGTTCTTC. Translated: CASSLAGFNEQFF.

V usage is TRBV3-1 (or the pseudogene TRBV3-2) and J usage is TRBJ2-2; D is tentatively TRBD1 or TRBD2 (5 bases each). V was pared by 6 bases and J by 4 bases, with 18 bases between. Per germline, CDR1 LGHDT and CDR2 YNNKEL (reference sequence). There are 16 residues in the CDR3. The CDR3 sequence: CASRPGWGISTGELFF. The CDR3 region has the DNA TGTGCCAGCAGACCCGGGTGGGGGATCTCCACCGGGGAGCTGTTTTTT.

This sequence joins TRBV7-2 and TRBJ2-7; the D gene is possibly TRBD2 (6 bases). The CDR3 is 14 amino acids. The germline CDR1 and CDR2 sequences are SGHTA and FQGNSA. The V gene lost 7 bases and the J gene lost 4 bases, with 17 bases spanning the gap. The CDR3 region has the DNA TGTGCCAGCACCCAACCGGGACTTCGATACGAGCAGTACTTC. Translation: CASTQPGLRYEQYF.

CDR3 coding DNA: TGTGCCAGCTCGGACGGGAAGGGGGTTTACAATGAGCAGTTCTTC. It specifies CASSDGKGVYNEQFF. The chain combines TRBV18 with TRBJ2-1; the D gene is possibly TRBD1 (6 bases). Germline loops: CDR1 KGHSH, CDR2 LQKENI. Deletions cut 6 bases from V and 4 bases from J, with 16 bases between. The CDR3 runs 15 residues.

V and J are TRBV7-8 and TRBJ1-5, with 7 positions matching TRBD1. V shed 2 bases, J shed 7 bases, and the junction held 5 bases outside the gene matches. CDR3 length: 14 amino acids. CDR1 is SGHVS, CDR2 FQNEAQ, per germline. This CDR3 is CASSLRQGFQPQHF. The CDR3, as DNA: TGTGCCAGCAGCTTACGACAGGGCTTCCAGCCCCAGCATTTT. Combining the CDR3 with reference TRBV7-8 and TRBJ1-5 gives the whole variable domain GAGVSQSPRYKVAKRGQDVALRCDPISGHVSLFWYQQALGQGPEFLTYFQNEAQLDKSGLPSDRFFAERPEGSVSTLKIQRTQQEDSAVYLCASSLRQGFQPQHFGDGTRLSIL.

The chain is built from TRBV6-2 or TRBV6-3 and TRBJ2-1, with 10 bases fitting TRBD1. This CDR3 spans 17 amino acids. The germline V gene encodes CDR1 MNHEY and CDR2 SVGEGT. Losses at the gene ends were 3 bases for V and 6 bases for J; bases not matched to a gene: 11. CDR3: CASSYTLTGTGVNEQFF. The CDR3 DNA follows: TGTGCCAGCAGTTATACCCTAACCGGGACAGGGGTCAATGAGCAGTTCTTC.

The CDR3 coding sequence is TGTGCCAGCAGCGTAGCCCTAGCGGGAACATCAGATACGCAGTATTTT. Amino acid sequence: CASSVALAGTSDTQYF. The V and J genes are TRBV9 and TRBJ2-3; 9 bases agree with TRBD2. V shed 0 bases and J 4 bases; nucleotides not matched to a gene: 6. The length of the CDR3 is 16 residues. The germline V gene has CDR1 SGDLS and CDR2 YYNGEE.

The chain couples TRBV30 to TRBJ2-2; 14 nucleotides align to TRBD2. Germline V gene sequence: CDR1 GTSNPN, CDR2 SVGIG (reference sequence). This CDR3 is built from 17 residues. After removal of 8 bases from V and 1 base from J, the junction contained 9 bases not matched to a gene. The CDR3 sequence is CAGSGLAGAQNTGELFF. In DNA, the CDR3 is TGTGCCGGATCGGGACTAGCGGGGGCCCAGAACACCGGGGAGCTGTTTTTT.

The rearrangement joins TRBV18 to TRBJ2-5; D is undetermined. The V gene's germline CDR1 is KGHSH and CDR2 LQKENI. Trimming removed 5 bases from V and 0 bases from J, with 4 bases in between. The CDR3 is made up of 12 amino acids. The CDR3 sequence is CASSGDQETQYF. As DNA, the CDR3 is TGTGCCAGCTCAGGAGACCAAGAGACCCAGTACTTC.

The CDR3 here is CAWTPLNYGYTF. CDR3 in DNA: TGTGCCTGGACCCCCTTGAACTATGGCTACACCTTC. The chain employs TRBV30 and TRBJ1-2, with D uncertain. Germline CDR1 reads GTSNPN; CDR2 reads SVGIG (reference sequence). V lost 4 bases and J 2 bases, leaving 8 bases between the germline ends. CDR3 size: 12 residues.

Comment on this clone: As the CDR3 is not closed by the conserved phenylalanine or tryptophan, this likely results from a read error. The limits of the CDR3 on the DNA are not certain, so only TCRdb's listed CDR3 is given. The chain carries TRBV7-9 and TRBJ2-3; the DNA was not compared with TRBD2, the D call given in the table. CDR1 SEHNR and CDR2 FQNEAQ come from the germline V gene (reference sequence). The CDR3 is 11 residues long, counting both termini. CDR3 region: CASSLALLAEI.